Listed below are T cell receptor beta chains from one sample, sequenced in a study of shared clonotypes between healthy human individuals. Sequencing was performed with immunoSEQ multiplex PCR; in TCRdb, only in-frame clones are kept and a portion is missing. The table includes about 680,000 clones, under 95% detected once. Sequencing used naive CD8+ T cells sorted from blood. The receptor source for this set is a man in his thirties or forties in good health. The CDR3 runs from the conserved cysteine through the conserved F or W. A D gene is named only where the DNA matches it firmly. Clone size is shown for a subset of rows, as once, few, many or a class of expanded clone.

NA	TRBJ2-7	TRBV19	NA	TGTGCCAGTAGTATCGTACCCGGTAACTACGAGCAGTACTTC	CASSIVPGNYEQYF
TRBD1	TRBJ2-1	TRBV7-9	NA	TGTGCCAGCAGCCCCGGACAGGGCGGGAACTCCTACAATGAGCAGTTCTTC	CASSPGQGGNSYNEQFF
NA	TRBJ2-2	TRBV10-1	NA	TGCGCCAGCAGTGAGTCGATTGGGTACGCCGGGGAGCTGTTTTTT	CASSESIGYAGELFF
NA	TRBJ2-1	TRBV6-1	NA	TGTGCCAGCAGGAGTAGTAGGGAGAGGGGCAATGAGCAGTTCTTC	CASRSSRERGNEQFF
TRBD1	TRBJ2-7	TRBV28	NA	TGTGCCAGCAGTTTATGGACACCCGGGACAGGGGACTCCGAGCAGTACTTC	CASSLWTPGTGDSEQYF
NA	TRBJ1-1	TRBV9	NA	TGTGCCAGCAGCGCCGGGGGCCTCGGGAACACTGAAGCTTTCTTT	CASSAGGLGNTEAFF
TRBD1	TRBJ2-2	TRBV19	NA	TGTGCCAGTAGTACCAAAGGGGGCGCACATACCGGGGAGCTGTTTTTT	CASSTKGGAHTGELFF
NA	TRBJ2-5	TRBV27	NA	TGTGCCAGCAGTTTATGGTCCTTTAGCCAAGAGACCCAGTACTTC	CASSLWSFSQETQYF
NA	TRBJ1-1	TRBV27	NA	TGTGCCAGCAGTCCTAGTGGGGGTGGACCTTTGAACACTGAAGCTTTCTTT	CASSPSGGGPLNTEAFF
TRBD1	TRBJ1-1	TRBV6-4	NA	TGTGCCAGCAGTGGCGGGACAGGGGGCACTGAAGCTTTCTTT	CASSGGTGGTEAFF
NA	TRBJ2-7	TRBV11-2	NA	TGTGCCAGCAGCTTAGCACCGACCGGCTACGAGCAGTACTTC	CASSLAPTGYEQYF
NA	TRBJ1-5	TRBV9	NA	TGTGCCAGCAGCGTAGCTGTGGCGGGGGTGCGAACTTACAATCAGCCCCAGCATTTT	CASSVAVAGVRTYNQPQHF
NA	TRBJ2-7	TRBV6-1	NA	TGTGCCAGCAGTCAACCGGACAGCTCCTACGAGCAGTACTTC	CASSQPDSSYEQYF
TRBD2	TRBJ2-1	TRBV27	once	TGTGCCAGCAGTTTTAGGGGGACTAGCGGCTACAATGAGCAGTTCTTC	CASSFRGTSGYNEQFF
NA	TRBJ1-1	TRBV27	NA	TGTGCCAGCAGTTTGTATCCCCCAGCCGTAGGGAACACTGAAGCTTTCTTT	CASSLYPPAVGNTEAFF
TRBD1	TRBJ2-7	TRBV5-1	NA	TGCGCCAGCGCAGACAGGGGAGGCTACGAGCAGTACTTC	CASADRGGYEQYF
NA	TRBJ2-3	TRBV28	few	TGTGCCAGCAGTTTCTCAGATACGCAGTATTTT	CASSFSDTQYF
NA	TRBJ2-2	TRBV4-1	NA	TGCGCCAGCAGCCAATATGGTTTGGCCGGGGAGCTGTTTTTT	CASSQYGLAGELFF
TRBD2	TRBJ2-7	TRBV4-1	NA	TGCGCCAGCAGCCAAGCGACTAGCGGCTTTTCCTACGAGCAGTACTTC	CASSQATSGFSYEQYF
NA	TRBJ2-1	TRBV4-1	NA	TGCGCCAGCAGCGGCCGAGGCGGATTTAGCGGAGACAATGAGCAGTTCTTC	CASSGRGGFSGDNEQFF
TRBD1	TRBJ2-1	TRBV28	NA	TGTGCCAGCAGTTTACTCGGGACAGGGGGTGAGCAGTTCTTC	CASSLLGTGGEQFF
NA	TRBJ2-1	TRBV2	NA	TGTGCCAGCAGTGAGAGGGGATCCTACAATGAGCAGTTCTTC	CASSERGSYNEQFF
NA	TRBJ1-2	TRBV29-1	NA	TGCAGCGTTGCTCCGTATGGCTACACCTTC	CSVAPYGYTF
TRBD1	TRBJ2-5	TRBV7-9	few	TGTGCCAGCAGCTTAGTGGGACAGGGTCAGACCCAGTACTTC	CASSLVGQGQTQYF
TRBD1	TRBJ2-6	TRBV28	NA	TGTGCCAGCAGTACGTACAGGGGGAAAGGGAAGAGTTCTGGGGCCAACGTCCTGACTTTC	CASSTYRGKGKSSGANVLTF
NA	TRBJ2-6	TRBV7-9	NA	TGTGCCAGCAGCAAAAAGACCTCTGGGGCCAACGTCCTGACTTTC	CASSKKTSGANVLTF
TRBD2	TRBJ2-7	TRBV29-1	NA	TGCAGCACCAAAGCGGGAGACGCCTACGAGCAGTACTTC	CSTKAGDAYEQYF
TRBD1	TRBJ2-7	TRBV4-1	NA	TGCGCCAGCAGCCACGGGACAGGGGTCTACGAGCAGTACTTC	CASSHGTGVYEQYF
NA	TRBJ2-7	TRBV6-1	NA	TGTGCCAGCAGTATAGTGCGGGACTCCTACGAGCAGTACTTC	CASSIVRDSYEQYF
NA	TRBJ2-7	TRBV18	NA	TGTGCCAGCTCACCACGTTACAGTGAAACCTACGAGCAGTACTTC	CASSPRYSETYEQYF
TRBD2	TRBJ2-5	TRBV5-4	NA	TGTGCCAGCAGGGAAGGGACTAGCGGGTTCCAAGAGACCCAGTACTTC	CASREGTSGFQETQYF
NA	TRBJ1-4	TRBV6-5	NA	TGTGCCAGCAGTCGAACAACAGGAACTAATGAAAAACTGTTTTTT	CASSRTTGTNEKLFF
TRBD2	TRBJ2-7	TRBV7-6	NA	TGTGCCAGCAGCCAGTGGACTAGCGGCTCCTACGAGCAGTACTTC	CASSQWTSGSYEQYF
NA	TRBJ2-7	TRBV15	once	TGTGCCACCAGCAGAGATCAAAGGGAACCCTACGAGCAGTACTTC	CATSRDQREPYEQYF